This is a list of T cell receptor beta chains from one sample in a study of blood T cells in healthy people across ages. Using its own MiXCR run on the 5' RACE reads, TCRdb lists one record per CDR3 protein. Among 750,000 to 950,000 distinct CDR3 sequences listed, roughly 24% were seen once. These same data were also listed under a study on T cells of mothers and their children.

Sequenced material: blood. These receptors originate from a boy aged 10-17 years in good health. Each CDR3 is given with its conserved first and last residue. Each record gives: J gene, V gene, clone size, D gene, CDR3 DNA, CDR3 protein. The D gene is left open where the match is weak. Clone size is shown for a subset of rows, as once, few, many or a class of expanded clone.

>TRBJ2-5|TRBV5-1|few|TRBD1
TGCGCCAGCAGCTCGCGGACAGGGGGACAGACCCAGTACTTC
CASSSRTGGQTQYF
>TRBJ2-3|TRBV5-1|few|TRBD1
TGCGCCAGCAGCTGGCGGACAGGTTCGGTGGATACGCAGTATTTT
CASSWRTGSVDTQYF
>TRBJ1-2|TRBV5-1|.|.
TGCGCCAGCAGATCTGACAGTTCCTACACCTTC
CASRSDSSYTF
>TRBJ2-5|TRBV29-1|.|TRBD1
TGCAGCGTTGGACCCGGGACAGGGGGGGAGACCCAGTACTTC
CSVGPGTGGETQYF
>TRBJ2-7|TRBV12-3/TRBV12-4|.|.
TGTGCCAGCAGTTTAGGCCCCCGGGCCTACGAGCAGTACTTC
CASSLGPRAYEQYF
>TRBJ2-1|TRBV7-9|.|.
TGTGCCAGCAGCTTAGCGCACCATGACGGGGGCCCAGGTAATGAGCAGTTCTTC
CASSLAHHDGGPGNEQFF
>TRBJ1-5|TRBV12-3/TRBV12-4|few|TRBD1
TGTGCCAGCGCATTGTCCGGACAGGGAGACCAGCCCCAGCATTTT
CASALSGQGDQPQHF
>TRBJ2-7|TRBV28|.|.
TGTGCCAGCAGTCGGGACCGGCGCCCCTACGAGCAGTACTTC
CASSRDRRPYEQYF
>TRBJ2-7|TRBV12-3/TRBV12-4|.|TRBD2
TGTGCCAGCAGCCCCAGCGGCGGGGGTTCCATGTACGAGCAGTACTTC
CASSPSGGGSMYEQYF
>TRBJ2-3|TRBV14|few|TRBD2
TGTGCCAGCAGCCACCCTAGGACTAGCGGGGGTGGCACAGATACGCAGTATTTT
CASSHPRTSGGGTDTQYF
>TRBJ1-6|TRBV20-1|.|TRBD1
TGCAGTGCCCCAGCGAGTGGCAGGGGGGAGTCACCCCTCCACTTT
CSAPASGRGESPLHF
>TRBJ1-4|TRBV20-1|few|TRBD1
TGCAGTGCCACGGACAGGGGCGATAGGGCAACTAATGAAAAACTGTTTTTT
CSATDRGDRATNEKLFF
>TRBJ2-5|TRBV18|few|TRBD1
TGTGCCAGCTCACCCCGACAGGGGACCCAAGAGACCCAGTACTTC
CASSPRQGTQETQYF
>TRBJ1-5|TRBV12-3/TRBV12-4|.|.
TGTGCCAGCAGTTTAGGGCCAAAAGTGGGTCAGCCCCAGCATTTT
CASSLGPKVGQPQHF
>TRBJ1-1|TRBV4-1|.|TRBD1
TGCGCCAGCAGTCTCAGGGGGCCTATGAACACTGAAGCTTTCTTT
CASSLRGPMNTEAFF
>TRBJ2-7|TRBV4-2|.|.
TGTGCCAGCAGCCAAGAGGCAAACTATTTCTCCTACGAGCAGTACTTC
CASSQEANYFSYEQYF
>TRBJ2-7|TRBV29-1|.|.
TGCAGCGTTGTAGGCTGGCAGGGCGGCGACGAGCAGTACTTC
CSVVGWQGGDEQYF
>TRBJ2-7|TRBV18|few|TRBD2
TGTGCCAGCTCACCACGCGCGGGGGGGCCTAGGAACGAGCAGTACTTC
CASSPRAGGPRNEQYF
>TRBJ2-1|TRBV10-2|.|.
TGCGCCAGCAGGTCCGCACGGGGCTTCGACAATGAGCAGTTCTTC
CASRSARGFDNEQFF
>TRBJ1-2|TRBV20-1|.|.
TGCAGTGCTAGAAGGGGAGGTGCGGATGGCTACACCTTC
CSARRGGADGYTF
>TRBJ2-3|TRBV29-1|few|TRBD1
TGCAGCGTTGGGACAGGGGGCACAGATACGCAGTATTTT
CSVGTGGTDTQYF
>TRBJ2-7|TRBV10-3|.|.
TGTGCCATCAGGGAGGACAGCTACGAGCAGTACTTC
CAIREDSYEQYF
>TRBJ2-1|TRBV5-5|many|TRBD1
TGTGCCAGCAGCTTGGTGACAGGGGGGAATGAGCAGTTCTTC
CASSLVTGGNEQFF
>TRBJ2-7|TRBV9|.|TRBD2
TGTGCCAGCAGCCCTCGAGGGACTAGCGGGGGGGCTGGGGACGAGCAGTACTTC
CASSPRGTSGGAGDEQYF
>TRBJ2-4|TRBV18|.|.
TGTGCCAGCTCACCACCGGTCGCCTCGGGGGCCAAAAACATTCAGTACTTC
CASSPPVASGAKNIQYF
>TRBJ1-2|TRBV2|few|.
TGTGCCAGCAGTTATTTCGACAAGGCGGCCCGTTTAGACTATGGCTACACCTTC
CASSYFDKAARLDYGYTF
>TRBJ2-1|TRBV18|.|TRBD1
TGTGCCAGCTCACCCCTCCCAGGGGGCTCCTACAATGAGGAGTTCTTC
CASSPLPGGSYNEEFF